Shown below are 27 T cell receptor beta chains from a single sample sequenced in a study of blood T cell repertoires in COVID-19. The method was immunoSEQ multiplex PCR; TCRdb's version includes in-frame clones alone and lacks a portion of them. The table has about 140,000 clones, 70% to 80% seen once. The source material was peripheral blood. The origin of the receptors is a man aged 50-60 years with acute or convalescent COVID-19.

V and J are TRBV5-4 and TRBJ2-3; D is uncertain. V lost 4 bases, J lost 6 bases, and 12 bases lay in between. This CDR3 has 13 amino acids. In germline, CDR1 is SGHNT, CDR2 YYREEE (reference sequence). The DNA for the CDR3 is TGTGCCAGCAGCCGTCCACCTGAGGATACGCAGTATTTT. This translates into CASSRPPEDTQYF.

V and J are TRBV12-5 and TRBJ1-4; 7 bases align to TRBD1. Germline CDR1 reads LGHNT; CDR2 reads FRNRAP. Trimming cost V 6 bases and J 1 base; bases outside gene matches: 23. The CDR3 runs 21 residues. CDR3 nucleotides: TGTGCTAGTGGCATATTCCGACAGGGTCTAGACCGATTCGGAACTAATGAAAAACTGTTTTTT. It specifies CASGIFRQGLDRFGTNEKLFF.

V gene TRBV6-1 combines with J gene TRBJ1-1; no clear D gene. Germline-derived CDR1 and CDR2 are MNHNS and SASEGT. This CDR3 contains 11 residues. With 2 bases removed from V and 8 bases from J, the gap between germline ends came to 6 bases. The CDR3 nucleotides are TGTGCCAGCAGTGAACTGGAGGAAGCTTTCTTT. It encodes CASSELEEAFF.

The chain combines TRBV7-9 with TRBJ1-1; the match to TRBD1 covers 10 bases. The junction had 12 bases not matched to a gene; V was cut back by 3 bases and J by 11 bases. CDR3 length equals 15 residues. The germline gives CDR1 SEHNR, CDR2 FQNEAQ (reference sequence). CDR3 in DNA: TGTGCCAGCAGCTTCGATCGGACAGGGGGGAGTGGGGCTTTCTTT. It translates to CASSFDRTGGSGAFF.

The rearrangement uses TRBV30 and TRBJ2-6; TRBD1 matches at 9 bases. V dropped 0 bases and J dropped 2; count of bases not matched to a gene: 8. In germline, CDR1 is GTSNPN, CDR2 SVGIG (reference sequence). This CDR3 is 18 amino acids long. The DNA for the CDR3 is TGTGCCTGGAGTGTAAGACAGGGGGTAGTCGCTGGGGCCAACGTCCTGACTTTC. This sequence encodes CAWSVRQGVVAGANVLTF.

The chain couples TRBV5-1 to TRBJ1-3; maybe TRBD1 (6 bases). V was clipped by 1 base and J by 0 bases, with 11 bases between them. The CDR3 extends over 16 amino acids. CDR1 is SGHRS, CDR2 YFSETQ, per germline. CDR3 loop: CASSLIGQSSGNTIYF. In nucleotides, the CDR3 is TGCGCCAGCAGCTTGATAGGACAGAGCTCTGGAAACACCATATATTTT.

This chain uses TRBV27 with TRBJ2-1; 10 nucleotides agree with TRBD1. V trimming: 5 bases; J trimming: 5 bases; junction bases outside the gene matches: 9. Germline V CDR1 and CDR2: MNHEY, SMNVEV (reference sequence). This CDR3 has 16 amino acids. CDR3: CASSPLTGGRDNEQFF. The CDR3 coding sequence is TGTGCCAGCAGTCCCCTGACAGGGGGCCGTGACAATGAGCAGTTCTTC.

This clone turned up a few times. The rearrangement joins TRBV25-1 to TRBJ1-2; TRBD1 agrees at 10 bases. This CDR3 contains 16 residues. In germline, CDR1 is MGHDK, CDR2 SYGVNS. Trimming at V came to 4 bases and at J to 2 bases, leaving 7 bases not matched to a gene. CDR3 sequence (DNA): TGTGCCAGCAGTGGGGACAGGGGCCGACTAAACTATGGCTACACCTTC. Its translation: CASSGDRGRLNYGYTF.

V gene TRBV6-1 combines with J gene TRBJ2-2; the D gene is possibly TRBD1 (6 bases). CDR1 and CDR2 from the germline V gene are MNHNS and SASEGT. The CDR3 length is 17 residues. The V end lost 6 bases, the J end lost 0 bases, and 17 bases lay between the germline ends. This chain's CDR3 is CASRETQGLANTGELFF. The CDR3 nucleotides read TGTGCCAGCAGGGAAACACAGGGATTGGCGAACACCGGGGAGCTGTTTTTT.

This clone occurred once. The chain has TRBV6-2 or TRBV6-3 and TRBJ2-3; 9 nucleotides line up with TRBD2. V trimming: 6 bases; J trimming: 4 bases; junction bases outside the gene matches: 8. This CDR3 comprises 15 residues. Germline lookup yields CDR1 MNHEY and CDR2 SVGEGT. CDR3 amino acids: CASSAASGVSDTQYF. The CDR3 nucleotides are TGTGCCAGCAGCGCCGCTAGCGGGGTCTCAGATACGCAGTATTTT.

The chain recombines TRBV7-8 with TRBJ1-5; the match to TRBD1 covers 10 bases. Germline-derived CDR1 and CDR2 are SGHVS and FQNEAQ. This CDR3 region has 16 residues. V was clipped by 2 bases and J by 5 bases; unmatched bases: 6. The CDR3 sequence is CASSLRDRGTHQPQHF. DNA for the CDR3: TGTGCCAGCAGCTTACGGGACAGGGGCACTCATCAGCCCCAGCATTTT.

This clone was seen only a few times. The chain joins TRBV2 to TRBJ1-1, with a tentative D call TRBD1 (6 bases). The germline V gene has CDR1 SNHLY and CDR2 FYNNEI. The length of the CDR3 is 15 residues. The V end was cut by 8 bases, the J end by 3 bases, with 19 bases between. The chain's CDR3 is CASLPRGDGDTEAFF. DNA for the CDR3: TGTGCCAGCCTACCCAGGGGCGACGGGGACACTGAAGCTTTCTTT.

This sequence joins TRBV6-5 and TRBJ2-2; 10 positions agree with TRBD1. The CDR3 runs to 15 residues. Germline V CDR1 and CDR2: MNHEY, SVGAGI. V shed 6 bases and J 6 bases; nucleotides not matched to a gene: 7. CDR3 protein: CASRRRQGASGELFF. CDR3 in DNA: TGTGCCAGCAGACGACGACAGGGGGCCTCCGGGGAGCTGTTTTTT.

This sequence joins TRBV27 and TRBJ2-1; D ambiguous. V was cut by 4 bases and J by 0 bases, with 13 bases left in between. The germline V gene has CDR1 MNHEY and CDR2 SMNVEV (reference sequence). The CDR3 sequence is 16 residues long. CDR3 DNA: TGTGCCAGCAGTTCCCGCCGACTGAGCTCCTACAATGAGCAGTTCTTC. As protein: CASSSRRLSSYNEQFF.

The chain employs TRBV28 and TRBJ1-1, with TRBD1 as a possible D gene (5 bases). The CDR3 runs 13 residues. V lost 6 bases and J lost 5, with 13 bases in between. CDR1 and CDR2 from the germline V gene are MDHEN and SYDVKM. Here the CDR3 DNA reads TGTGCCAGCAGCCTTGGGGGGTGGACTGAAGCTTTCTTT. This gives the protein CASSLGGWTEAFF.

The CDR3 DNA follows: TGCGCCAGCAGATCCGTTTTAAATGAAAAACTGTTTTTT. This translates into CASRSVLNEKLFF. V usage is TRBV5-1 and J usage is TRBJ1-4; no definite D call. Looked up from germline, CDR1 is SGHRS and CDR2 is YFSETQ. Trimming removed 5 bases from V and 5 bases from J, with 10 bases in between. The CDR3 runs to 13 residues. The complete variable domain, with remaining parts taken from reference TRBV5-1 and TRBJ1-4, reads KAGVTQTPRYLIKTRGQQVTLSCSPISGHRSVSWYQQTPGQGLQFLFEYFSETQRNKGNFPGRFSGRQFSNSRSEMNVSTLELGDSALYLCASRSVLNEKLFFGSGTQLSVL.

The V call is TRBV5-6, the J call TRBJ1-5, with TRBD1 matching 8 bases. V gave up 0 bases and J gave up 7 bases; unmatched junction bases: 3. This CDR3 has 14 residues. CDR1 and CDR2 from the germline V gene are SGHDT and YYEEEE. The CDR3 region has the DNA TGTGCCAGCAGCTTGGCAGGGGGCGGGCAGCCCCAGCATTTT. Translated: CASSLAGGGQPQHF.

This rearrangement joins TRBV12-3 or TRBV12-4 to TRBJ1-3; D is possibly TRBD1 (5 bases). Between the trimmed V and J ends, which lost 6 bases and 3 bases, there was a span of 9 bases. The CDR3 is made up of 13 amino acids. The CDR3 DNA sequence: TGTGCCAGCAGGCCGGGGGTTGGAAACACCATATATTTT. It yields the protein CASRPGVGNTIYF.

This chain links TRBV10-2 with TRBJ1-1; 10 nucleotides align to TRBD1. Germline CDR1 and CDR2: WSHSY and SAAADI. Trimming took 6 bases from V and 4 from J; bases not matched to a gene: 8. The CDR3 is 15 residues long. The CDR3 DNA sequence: TGCGCCAGCAGCGACGTGACAGGGGGCGTCACTGAAGCTTTCTTT. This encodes CASSDVTGGVTEAFF.

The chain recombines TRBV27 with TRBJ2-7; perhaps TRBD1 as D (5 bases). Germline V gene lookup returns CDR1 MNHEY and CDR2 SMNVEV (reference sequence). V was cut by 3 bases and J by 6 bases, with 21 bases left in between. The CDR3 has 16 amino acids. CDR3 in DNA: TGTGCCAGCAGTTTGAGCGCCGCACCAGGGTCCGGCGAGCAGTACGTC. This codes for CASSLSAAPGSGEQYV.

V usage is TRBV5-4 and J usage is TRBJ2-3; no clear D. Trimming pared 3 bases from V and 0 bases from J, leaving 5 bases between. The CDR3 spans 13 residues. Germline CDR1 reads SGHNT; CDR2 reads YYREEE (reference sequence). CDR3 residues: CASSWSSTDTQYF. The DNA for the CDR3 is TGTGCCAGCAGCTGGAGTAGCACAGATACGCAGTATTTT.

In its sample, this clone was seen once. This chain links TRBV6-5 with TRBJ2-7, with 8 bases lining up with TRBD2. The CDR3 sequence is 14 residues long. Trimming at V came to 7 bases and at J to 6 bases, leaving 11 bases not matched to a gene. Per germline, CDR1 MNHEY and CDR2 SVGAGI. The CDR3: CASTGLAGVREQYF. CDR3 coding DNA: TGTGCCAGCACCGGACTAGCCGGAGTTCGCGAGCAGTACTTC.

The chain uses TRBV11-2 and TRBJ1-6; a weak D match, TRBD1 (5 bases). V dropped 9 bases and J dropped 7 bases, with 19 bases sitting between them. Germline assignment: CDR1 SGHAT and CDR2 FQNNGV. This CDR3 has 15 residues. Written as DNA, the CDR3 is TGTGCCAGTAGAAAGGAGGGGCAGAACAATTCACCCCTCCACTTT. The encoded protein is CASRKEGQNNSPLHF.

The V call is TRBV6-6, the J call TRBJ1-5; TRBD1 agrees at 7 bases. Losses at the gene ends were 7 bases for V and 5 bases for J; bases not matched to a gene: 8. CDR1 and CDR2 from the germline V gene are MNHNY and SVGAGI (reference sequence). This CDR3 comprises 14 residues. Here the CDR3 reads CASTPPGQHQPQHF. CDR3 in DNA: TGTGCCAGCACCCCGCCGGGACAGCATCAGCCCCAGCATTTT.

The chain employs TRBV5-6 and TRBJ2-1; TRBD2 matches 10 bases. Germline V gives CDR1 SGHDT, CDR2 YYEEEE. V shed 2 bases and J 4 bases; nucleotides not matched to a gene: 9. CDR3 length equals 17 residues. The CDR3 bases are TGTGCCAGCAGCTTTTCAGGGGCTAGCGGGGGTTACAATGAGCAGTTCTTC. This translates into CASSFSGASGGYNEQFF.

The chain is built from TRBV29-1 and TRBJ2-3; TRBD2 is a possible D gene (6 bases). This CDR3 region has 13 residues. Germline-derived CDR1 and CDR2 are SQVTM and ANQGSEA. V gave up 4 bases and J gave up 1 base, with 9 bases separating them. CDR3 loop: CSVGGDRTDTQYF. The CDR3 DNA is TGCAGCGTTGGCGGGGACCGCACAGATACGCAGTATTTT.

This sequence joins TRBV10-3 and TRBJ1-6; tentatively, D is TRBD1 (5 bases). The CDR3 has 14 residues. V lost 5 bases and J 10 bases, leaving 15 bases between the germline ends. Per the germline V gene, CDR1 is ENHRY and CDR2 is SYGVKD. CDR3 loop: CAISSDGQQSPLHF. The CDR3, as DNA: TGTGCCATCAGTTCGGACGGACAACAATCACCCCTCCACTTT.